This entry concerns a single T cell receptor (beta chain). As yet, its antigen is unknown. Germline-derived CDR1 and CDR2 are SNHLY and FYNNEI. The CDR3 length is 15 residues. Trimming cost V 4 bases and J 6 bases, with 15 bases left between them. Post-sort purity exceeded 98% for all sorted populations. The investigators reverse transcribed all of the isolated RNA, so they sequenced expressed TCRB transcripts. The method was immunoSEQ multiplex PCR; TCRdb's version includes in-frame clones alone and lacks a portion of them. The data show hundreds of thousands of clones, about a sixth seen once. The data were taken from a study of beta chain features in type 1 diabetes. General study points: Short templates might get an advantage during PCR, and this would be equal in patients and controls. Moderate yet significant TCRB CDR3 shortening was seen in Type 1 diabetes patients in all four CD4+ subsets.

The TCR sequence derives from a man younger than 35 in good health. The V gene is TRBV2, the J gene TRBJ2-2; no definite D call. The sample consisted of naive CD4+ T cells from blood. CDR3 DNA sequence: TGTGCCAGCAGTGCGGAAGGGTCGGGTTCCGGGGAGCTGTTTTTT. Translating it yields CASSAEGSGSGELFF.